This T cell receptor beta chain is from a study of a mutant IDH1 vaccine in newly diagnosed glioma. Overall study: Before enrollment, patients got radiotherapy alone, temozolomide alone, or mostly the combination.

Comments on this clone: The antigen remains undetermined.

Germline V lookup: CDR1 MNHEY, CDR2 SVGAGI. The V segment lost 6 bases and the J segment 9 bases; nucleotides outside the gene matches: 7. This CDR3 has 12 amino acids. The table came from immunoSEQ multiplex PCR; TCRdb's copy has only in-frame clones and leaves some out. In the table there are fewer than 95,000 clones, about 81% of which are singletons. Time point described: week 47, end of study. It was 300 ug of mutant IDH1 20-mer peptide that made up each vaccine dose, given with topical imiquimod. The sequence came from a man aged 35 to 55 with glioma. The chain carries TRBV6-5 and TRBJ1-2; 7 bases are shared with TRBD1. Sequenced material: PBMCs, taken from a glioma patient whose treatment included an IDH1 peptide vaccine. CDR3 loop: CASSKDRARYTF. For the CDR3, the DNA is TGTGCCAGCAGCAAAGACAGGGCTCGCTACACCTTC.